The 20 T cell receptor beta chains reported below all come from one sample, sequenced in a study of shared T cell receptors in the human thymus. TCRdb keeps only in-frame clones here, not all; method: immunoSEQ multiplex PCR. The table has hundreds of thousands of clones, about 89% seen once; the top ten hold 0.0094%. These same records also appear under a second study, on human thymus T cells.

Material for sequencing was thymocytes. These receptors were collected from a boy in the first two years of life with a congenital heart defect.

V gene TRBV19 combines with J gene TRBJ1-2; no clear D. The germline gives CDR1 LNHDA, CDR2 SQIVND (reference sequence). V was cut by 7 bases and J by 4 bases, with 13 bases left in between. The CDR3 totals 13 residues. The CDR3 sequence: CASNVGRLYGYTF. The CDR3 DNA reads TGTGCCAGTAATGTCGGCAGGCTCTATGGCTACACCTTC.

About this clone itself: Different DNA sequences within this sample yield the same CDR3. The chain has TRBV25-1 and TRBJ2-1, with a possible D match to TRBD1 (5 bases). V lost 4 bases and J 0 bases, leaving 13 bases between the germline ends. This CDR3 has 16 residues. Germline values: CDR1 MGHDK, CDR2 SYGVNS. The CDR3 nucleotides are TGTGCCAGCAGTGGATTCAGGGAAAGCTCCTACAATGAGCAGTTCTTC. Translating it yields CASSGFRESSYNEQFF.

The J gene is TRBJ2-1, the V gene TRBV4-2, with 7 bases matching TRBD1. The V gene's germline CDR1 is LGHNA and CDR2 YNFKEQ. Trimming took 0 bases from V and 0 from J; bases not matched to a gene: 2. CDR3 length equals 16 residues. The chain's CDR3 is CASSQETGRSYNEQFF. In DNA form, the CDR3 reads TGTGCCAGCAGCCAAGAGACAGGGCGCTCCTACAATGAGCAGTTCTTC.

The chain recombines TRBV5-4 with TRBJ2-1, with 14 bases that match TRBD2. V shed 5 bases, J shed 7 bases, and the junction held 8 bases outside the gene matches. There are 16 residues in the CDR3. Germline V gene sequence: CDR1 SGHNT, CDR2 YYREEE (reference sequence). The CDR3 DNA sequence: TGTGCCAGCAGGTCCGGGACTAGCGGGGGCTCTAATGAGCAGTTCTTC. Translation gives CASRSGTSGGSNEQFF.

The chain combines TRBV6-4 with TRBJ2-2, with 12 bases matching TRBD2. The V segment lost 3 bases and the J segment 2 bases; nucleotides outside the gene matches: 1. The germline V gene encodes CDR1 MRHNA and CDR2 SNTAGT. The CDR3 is 16 amino acids. The CDR3 loop is CASSEGLAGNTGELFF. CDR3 coding DNA: TGTGCCAGCAGTGAAGGACTAGCGGGAAACACCGGGGAGCTGTTTTTT.

The rearrangement uses TRBV7-3 and TRBJ2-2, with 8 bases matching TRBD1. This CDR3 is 16 amino acids long. V lost 5 bases, J lost 2 bases, and 7 bases stayed unmatched. Per germline, CDR1 SGHTA and CDR2 FQGTGA. The CDR3 loop reads CASSRGQGHNTGELFF. The CDR3 region has the DNA TGTGCCAGCAGCCGAGGACAGGGCCACAACACCGGGGAGCTGTTTTTT. Full variable domain (outside the CDR3, taken from reference TRBV7-3 and TRBJ2-2): GAGVSQTPSNKVTEKGKYVELRCDPISGHTALYWYRQSLGQGPEFLIYFQGTGAADDSGLPNDRFFAVRPEGSVSTLKIQRTERGDSAVYLCASSRGQGHNTGELFFGEGSRLTVL.

About this clone itself: The identical CDR3 is also encoded by other nucleotide sequences in the sample. The rearrangement joins TRBV6-5 to TRBJ2-5; D is unclear. From germline, CDR1 is MNHEY and CDR2 SVGAGI. There are 12 residues in the CDR3. With 0 bases removed from V and 4 bases from J, the gap between germline ends came to 3 bases. CDR3 loop: CASSYSRETQYF. The DNA for the CDR3 is TGTGCCAGCAGTTACTCTCGAGAGACCCAGTACTTC.

The chain recombines TRBV7-9 with TRBJ2-7; 9 nucleotides match TRBD1. After removal of 6 bases from V and 0 bases from J, the junction contained 6 bases not matched to a gene. The CDR3 totals 15 residues. CDR1 is SEHNR, CDR2 FQNEAQ, per germline (reference sequence). CDR3 protein: CASSHRDRDSYEQYF. For the CDR3, the DNA is TGTGCCAGCAGTCACCGGGACAGGGACTCCTACGAGCAGTACTTC.

This chain uses TRBV6-6 with TRBJ1-6, with D tentatively TRBD1 (5 bases). The length of the CDR3 is 16 residues. Germline assignment: CDR1 MNHNY and CDR2 SVGAGI (reference sequence). V was trimmed by 0 bases and J by 6 bases, leaving 12 bases between them. The CDR3 sequence: CASSYSKSGANSPLHF. The CDR3 nucleotides read TGTGCCAGCAGTTACTCGAAGAGTGGGGCTAATTCACCCCTCCACTTT.

This rearrangement joins TRBV2 to TRBJ1-2; D is perhaps TRBD1 (6 bases). Germline values: CDR1 SNHLY, CDR2 FYNNEI. There are 9 residues in the CDR3. Trimming cost V 5 bases and J 14 bases, with 9 bases left between them. CDR3 residues: CASSNQGTF. CDR3 DNA: TGTGCCAGCAGTAATCAGGGGACCTTC.

J is TRBJ1-1 and V is TRBV10-1; 7 bases fit TRBD1. After removal of 6 bases from V and 7 bases from J, the junction contained 17 bases not matched to a gene. Germline CDR1 and CDR2: WNHNN and SYGVQD (reference sequence). This CDR3 contains 16 residues. The CDR3 is CASRGQRHLLSFEAFF. DNA for the CDR3: TGCGCCAGCAGGGGACAGAGACACCTCCTAAGTTTTGAAGCTTTCTTT.

V and J are TRBV5-4 and TRBJ1-4; 7 bases match TRBD1. This CDR3 is built from 14 residues. The germline V gene encodes CDR1 SGHNT and CDR2 YYREEE (reference sequence). V shed 4 bases and J 4 bases; nucleotides not matched to a gene: 4. CDR3 nucleotides: TGTGCCAGCAGCCCGACAGGGAATAATGAAAAACTGTTTTTT. Protein sequence: CASSPTGNNEKLFF.

The chain uses TRBV5-1 and TRBJ2-5; 8 positions agree with TRBD2. The CDR3 covers 13 residues. The trim removed 4 bases at V and 3 bases at J, leaving 2 bases unmatched. Germline V gene lookup returns CDR1 SGHRS and CDR2 YFSETQ. The CDR3 spells CASSRGGKETQYF. In DNA form, the CDR3 reads TGCGCCAGCAGCCGGGGGGGGAAAGAGACCCAGTACTTC.

This sequence joins TRBV9 and TRBJ2-2, with 13 bases aligning to TRBD2. The CDR3 is 17 amino acids. Unmatched junction bases numbered 7, after V lost 2 bases and J lost 6 bases. Germline CDR1 and CDR2: SGDLS and YYNGEE. CDR3 region: CASSVQGLAGEPGELFF. CDR3 in DNA: TGTGCCAGCAGCGTTCAAGGACTAGCGGGAGAACCCGGGGAGCTGTTTTTT.

The chain links TRBV10-3 to TRBJ2-1, with TRBD2 matching over 12 bases. V was pared by 8 bases and J by 0 bases, with 5 bases of the junction left unmatched. Per germline, CDR1 ENHRY and CDR2 SYGVKD. The CDR3 length is 16 residues. The chain's CDR3 is CAIGLAGPSSYNEQFF. In nucleotides, the CDR3 is TGTGCCATCGGACTAGCGGGACCGAGCTCCTACAATGAGCAGTTCTTC.

V gene TRBV2 combines with J gene TRBJ2-7, with D possibly matching TRBD2 (7 bases). CDR3 size: 13 residues. Trimming took off 8 bases at V and 2 bases at J, with 13 bases between the two ends. Germline V gives CDR1 SNHLY, CDR2 FYNNEI. For the CDR3, the DNA is TGTGCCAGCGGGAGGGGACAAACCTACGAGCAGTACTTC. Translated: CASGRGQTYEQYF. Drawing the rest from reference TRBV2 and TRBJ2-7, the complete variable domain is EPEVTQTPSHQVTQMGQEVILRCVPISNHLYFYWYRQILGQKVEFLVSFYNNEISEKSEIFDDQFSVERPDGSNFTLKIRSTKLEDSAMYFCASGRGQTYEQYFGPGTRLTVT.

Of note for this clone: Other DNA sequences within the sample encode an identical CDR3. V gene TRBV27 combines with J gene TRBJ1-1; TRBD1 might be the D (5 bases). The CDR3 extends over 14 amino acids. The germline V gene has CDR1 MNHEY and CDR2 SMNVEV (reference sequence). Trimming pared 5 bases from V and 1 base from J, leaving 11 bases between. The CDR3 nucleotides are TGTGCCAGCAGTAGCAGGGTGCGGAACACTGAAGCTTTCTTT. Encoded protein: CASSSRVRNTEAFF.

The sample holds one count of this clone. The chain is built from TRBV7-2 and TRBJ2-7, with 11 bases identical to TRBD1. This CDR3 is 16 amino acids long. The V segment lost 5 bases and the J segment 7 bases; nucleotides outside the gene matches: 13. The V gene's germline CDR1 is SGHTA and CDR2 FQGNSA. The CDR3 region has the DNA TGTGCCAGCAGCCCATGGATAGGACAGGGGGCAAATGAGCAGTACTTC. Translated: CASSPWIGQGANEQYF.

The gene calls are TRBV13 and TRBJ2-7; D unclear. Germline V gives CDR1 PRHDT, CDR2 FYEKMQ (reference sequence). Trimming cost V 4 bases and J 1 base, with 20 bases left between them. The CDR3 has 17 amino acids. The CDR3 protein is CASSSARFATPSYEQYF. The CDR3 region has the DNA TGTGCCAGCAGCTCGGCCAGGTTTGCCACCCCATCCTACGAGCAGTACTTC. Full variable domain (rest looked up from reference TRBV13 and TRBJ2-7): AAGVIQSPRHLIKEKRETATLKCYPIPRHDTVYWYQQGPGQDPQFLISFYEKMQSDKGSIPDRFSAQQFSDYHSELNMSSLELGDSALYFCASSSARFATPSYEQYFGPGTRLTVT.

The V gene is TRBV6-5, the J gene TRBJ2-7; the D is unclear. The CDR3 runs to 13 residues. Trimming shortened V by 0 bases and J by 6 bases, and 9 bases separated the two germline ends. CDR1 is MNHEY, CDR2 SVGAGI, per germline. The CDR3 spells CASSYSKNTEQYF. Here the CDR3 DNA reads TGTGCCAGCAGTTACTCTAAAAACACCGAGCAGTACTTC.